This entry lists 27 T cell receptor beta chains sequenced from one sample in a study of T cell responses to AZD1222 COVID-19 vaccine. The repertoire was sequenced with immunoSEQ multiplex PCR; TCRdb's copy has only in-frame clones and lacks some. Among fewer than 150,000 clones listed, approximately 90% were seen once. This sample comprised peripheral blood, obtained on day 0 of AZD1222 vaccination. These receptors were collected from an adult in good health.

This chain uses TRBV5-5 with TRBJ2-3; TRBD2 is a possible D gene (5 bases). Germline V CDR1 and CDR2: SGHKS, YYEKEE (reference sequence). Trimming pared 0 bases from V and 0 bases from J, leaving 8 bases between. This CDR3 contains 15 residues. DNA of the CDR3: TGTGCCAGCAGCTTGGTTCCGGGAAGCACAGATACGCAGTATTTT. It encodes CASSLVPGSTDTQYF.

The chain links TRBV2 to TRBJ2-7, with TRBD2 identical over 8 bases. CDR1 is SNHLY, CDR2 FYNNEI, per germline. V was clipped by 2 bases and J by 5 bases; unmatched bases: 11. The CDR3 contains 16 residues. DNA for the CDR3: TGTGCCAGCAGTGAAATTCAAAGAAGCGGGAGAAACGAGCAGTACTTC. As protein: CASSEIQRSGRNEQYF.

This chain uses TRBV2 with TRBJ1-2; D remains ambiguous. CDR1 and CDR2 from the germline V gene are SNHLY and FYNNEI. The CDR3 covers 15 residues. With 0 bases removed from V and 5 bases from J, the gap between germline ends came to 13 bases. The CDR3 region is CASSEASTLLYGYTF. The CDR3 region has the DNA TGTGCCAGCAGTGAAGCCTCGACACTGTTATATGGCTACACCTTC.

This chain links TRBV4-3 with TRBJ2-2, with unresolved D. Germline CDR1 is LGHNA and CDR2 is YSLEER. The V end was cut by 0 bases, the J end by 6 bases, with 14 bases between. The CDR3 loop spans 16 amino acids. CDR3 sequence (DNA): TGCGCCAGCAGCCAAGAATGGAGACGAAGTGCCGGGGAGCTGTTTTTT. It yields the protein CASSQEWRRSAGELFF.

This clone is a singleton in its sample. The chain carries TRBV29-1 and TRBJ2-3; D might be TRBD2 (7 bases). The CDR3 has 16 amino acids. Germline V gene data show CDR1 as SQVTM and CDR2 as ANQGSEA. V was clipped by 1 base and J by 1 base, with 15 bases between them. Here the CDR3 DNA reads TGCAGCGTTGAAGGCACATGGGGGGGCGGCACAGATACGCAGTATTTT. It encodes CSVEGTWGGGTDTQYF.

V gene TRBV5-4 combines with J gene TRBJ1-1, with unresolved D. V was trimmed by 1 base and J by 5 bases, leaving 6 bases between them. The CDR3 runs to 12 residues. The germline gives CDR1 SGHNT, CDR2 YYREEE (reference sequence). The CDR3 DNA sequence: TGTGCCAGCAGCTTGCTCGAGACTGAAGCTTTCTTT. It is translated as CASSLLETEAFF.

The chain recombines TRBV5-4 with TRBJ2-5; 8 nucleotides align to TRBD2. The CDR3 runs 16 residues. Germline V gene lookup returns CDR1 SGHNT and CDR2 YYREEE (reference sequence). The trim removed 1 base at V and 0 bases at J, leaving 5 bases unmatched. The CDR3 sequence: CASSLYGGADQETQYF. In DNA, the CDR3 is TGTGCCAGCAGCTTGTACGGGGGGGCCGACCAAGAGACCCAGTACTTC.

The gene calls are TRBV6-2 or TRBV6-3 and TRBJ2-5; 7 nucleotides agree with TRBD2. CDR3 length: 15 amino acids. Germline-derived CDR1 and CDR2 are MNHEY and SVGEGT. J was trimmed by 1 base and V by 5 bases; bases with no gene match: 7. This CDR3 is CASSPMLAAQETQYF. The CDR3 DNA reads as TGTGCCAGCAGTCCGATGCTAGCGGCCCAAGAGACCCAGTACTTC.

This chain uses TRBV5-1 with TRBJ1-1, with D hard to call. Trimming took 4 bases from V and 1 from J, leaving 14 bases between them. This CDR3 contains 15 residues. Germline V CDR1 and CDR2: SGHRS, YFSETQ. The CDR3 here is CASSPSGQRNTEAFF. The CDR3 bases are TGCGCCAGCAGCCCATCCGGGCAAAGGAACACTGAAGCTTTCTTT.

V usage is TRBV24-1 and J usage is TRBJ2-1; D unclear. Trimming cost V 1 base and J 5 bases, with 11 bases left between them. This CDR3 spans 15 amino acids. In germline, CDR1 is KGHDR, CDR2 SFDVKD. The CDR3, as DNA: TGTGCCACCAGTGATTTTGGGCTAGTCCACAATGAGCAGTTCTTC. Amino acids: CATSDFGLVHNEQFF.

V usage is TRBV5-4 and J usage is TRBJ1-2; D is uncertain. The CDR3 is 13 residues long. V lost 4 bases to trimming and J lost 1 base, with 8 bases between them. The germline V gene encodes CDR1 SGHNT and CDR2 YYREEE (reference sequence). The CDR3 spells CASSQDGNYGYTF. CDR3 coding DNA: TGTGCCAGCAGCCAGGACGGTAACTATGGCTACACCTTC.

The rearrangement joins TRBV5-6 to TRBJ2-5; D is possibly TRBD1 (6 bases). With 0 bases removed from V and 2 bases from J, the gap between germline ends came to 20 bases. Germline values: CDR1 SGHDT, CDR2 YYEEEE. The length of the CDR3 is 18 residues. The CDR3, as DNA: TGTGCCAGCAGCTTGGCCCTGGACAGTTCCACCCTACAAGAGACCCAGTACTTC. This gives the protein CASSLALDSSTLQETQYF.

This clone was seen just once. The CDR3 here is CAISGVGNQPQHF. For the CDR3, the DNA is TGTGCCATCAGTGGAGTGGGGAATCAGCCCCAGCATTTT. The rearrangement links TRBV10-3 to TRBJ1-5, with unresolved D. This CDR3 has 13 residues. V was trimmed by 4 bases and J by 4 bases, leaving 8 bases between them. Germline loops: CDR1 ENHRY, CDR2 SYGVKD.

The V call is TRBV19, the J call TRBJ1-1, with D possibly matching TRBD1 (6 bases). This CDR3 contains 13 residues. CDR1 and CDR2 from the germline V gene are LNHDA and SQIVND (reference sequence). Trimming stripped 3 bases from V and 4 bases from J, with 9 bases between. CDR3 nucleotides: TGTGCCAGTAGTATCCAGGGGAGCACTGAAGCTTTCTTT. This gives the protein CASSIQGSTEAFF. Using reference TRBV19 and TRBJ1-1 for the parts outside the CDR3, the full variable domain is DGGITQSPKYLFRKEGQNVTLSCEQNLNHDAMYWYRQDPGQGLRLIYYSQIVNDFQKGDIAEGYSVSREKKESFPLTVTSAQKNPTAFYLCASSIQGSTEAFFGQGTRLTVV.

V gene TRBV5-6 combines with J gene TRBJ1-5, with D possibly matching TRBD1 (5 bases). V lost 2 bases to trimming and J lost 4 bases, with 7 bases between them. The germline V gene has CDR1 SGHDT and CDR2 YYEEEE. This CDR3 contains 13 residues. As DNA, the CDR3 is TGTGCCAGCAGCTTTGGGGCAAATCAGCCCCAGCATTTT. Amino acid sequence: CASSFGANQPQHF.

J is TRBJ2-5 and V is TRBV19; weak D call: TRBD2 (6 bases). Per the germline V gene, CDR1 is LNHDA and CDR2 is SQIVND (reference sequence). CDR3 length: 15 amino acids. Trimming took 5 bases from V and 3 from J, leaving 16 bases between them. The CDR3 loop is CASSGVASGEETQYF. The CDR3 DNA sequence: TGTGCCAGTAGTGGGGTGGCGTCGGGGGAAGAGACCCAGTACTTC.

CDR3 nucleotides: TGTGCCAGCAGTCGACTAGCGGGAGGGCCTGGAGAGACCCAGTACTTC. Protein sequence: CASSRLAGGPGETQYF. This sequence joins TRBV7-2 and TRBJ2-5, with 14 bases fitting TRBD2. This CDR3 has 16 residues. Germline trimming cut 6 bases from V and 4 bases from J; bases unmatched to any gene: 7. Germline CDR1 SGHTA, CDR2 FQGNSA.

This clone appeared a single time. Other DNA sequences of this sample code for an identical CDR3. The chain uses TRBV30 and TRBJ1-1; D remains ambiguous. V lost 3 bases and J lost 1, with 9 bases in between. The CDR3 is made up of 13 amino acids. Germline V CDR1 and CDR2: GTSNPN, SVGIG (reference sequence). CDR3 DNA: TGTGCCTGGAGCCCCGGACGGAACACTGAAGCTTTCTTT. Amino acids: CAWSPGRNTEAFF. Looking up the rest from reference TRBV30 and TRBJ1-1 gives the full variable domain: SQTIHQWPATLVQPVGSPLSLECTVEGTSNPNLYWYRQAAGRGLQLLFYSVGIGQISSEVPQNLSASRPQDRQFILSSKKLLLSDSGFYLCAWSPGRNTEAFFGQGTRLTVV.

The chain couples TRBV29-1 to TRBJ1-2; no clear D gene. CDR3 length: 13 residues. V lost 0 bases and J 8 bases, leaving 13 bases between the germline ends. Looked up from germline, CDR1 is SQVTM and CDR2 is ANQGSEA. In DNA form, the CDR3 reads TGCAGCGTTGAAGAAGACTTGATGGGAGGCTACACCTTC. This sequence encodes CSVEEDLMGGYTF.

The rearrangement joins TRBV11-2 to TRBJ2-7; no clear D gene. The ends were cut back, 2 bases at V and 2 bases at J, with 4 bases in the middle. Germline V CDR1 and CDR2: SGHAT, FQNNGV. The CDR3 has 12 residues. In DNA form, the CDR3 reads TGTGCCAGCAGCTTAATCCCCTACGAGCAGTACTTC. This encodes CASSLIPYEQYF.

V usage is TRBV29-1 and J usage is TRBJ1-1; 7 bases map to TRBD1. The V gene end was trimmed by 7 bases and the J gene end by 5 bases; junction bases not matched to a gene: 7. Germline V gene sequence: CDR1 SQVTM, CDR2 ANQGSEA. The CDR3 extends over 12 amino acids. As DNA, the CDR3 is TGCAGCGGACAGGGATGGGGTACTGAAGCTTTCTTT. Translated, it gives CSGQGWGTEAFF.

The chain uses TRBV5-6 and TRBJ1-5; TRBD1 aligns across 8 bases. Germline V CDR1 and CDR2: SGHDT, YYEEEE. The CDR3 covers 17 residues. V lost 0 bases to trimming and J lost 5 bases; unmatched junction nucleotides: 10. This CDR3 reads CASSLAQGARLDQPQHF. The CDR3 nucleotides are TGTGCCAGCAGCTTGGCCCAGGGGGCGCGTTTGGATCAGCCCCAGCATTTT.

The chain has TRBV19 and TRBJ2-5, with 9 nucleotides matching TRBD2. The CDR3 runs 16 residues. Germline V gene lookup returns CDR1 LNHDA and CDR2 SQIVND (reference sequence). The V segment lost 5 bases and the J segment 1 base; nucleotides outside the gene matches: 8. The CDR3 sequence is CASSSQRGAPQETQYF. DNA of the CDR3: TGTGCCAGTAGTTCCCAGCGGGGGGCCCCCCAAGAGACCCAGTACTTC. Full variable domain (remainder filled in from reference TRBV19 and TRBJ2-5): DGGITQSPKYLFRKEGQNVTLSCEQNLNHDAMYWYRQDPGQGLRLIYYSQIVNDFQKGDIAEGYSVSREKKESFPLTVTSAQKNPTAFYLCASSSQRGAPQETQYFGPGTRLLVL.

The genes are TRBV7-2 and TRBJ1-2; weak D call: TRBD1 (5 bases). This CDR3 comprises 14 residues. The ends were cut back, 1 base at V and 6 bases at J, with 12 bases in the middle. Germline CDR1 SGHTA, CDR2 FQGNSA. CDR3 region: CASSLVRGMDGYTF. The CDR3 DNA reads TGTGCCAGCAGCTTAGTTCGGGGGATGGATGGCTACACCTTC. The whole variable domain, remainder taken from reference TRBV7-2 and TRBJ1-2, is GAGVSQSPSNKVTEKGKDVELRCDPISGHTALYWYRQSLGQGLEFLIYFQGNSAPDKSGLPSDRFSAERTGGSVSTLTIQRTQQEDSAVYLCASSLVRGMDGYTFGSGTRLTVV.

The chain uses TRBV2 and TRBJ1-5; 9 bases align to TRBD1. The CDR3 has 14 amino acids. Germline V gene lookup returns CDR1 SNHLY and CDR2 FYNNEI. Trimming at V came to 7 bases and at J to 7 bases, leaving 8 bases not matched to a gene. Here the CDR3 reads CASTPQGAGQPQHF. DNA of the CDR3: TGTGCCAGCACCCCACAGGGGGCAGGACAGCCCCAGCATTTT.

The CDR3 loop is CASSGPRAGRTYEQYF. For the CDR3, the DNA is TGTGCCAGCAGCGGGCCCCGGGCAGGGAGGACTTACGAGCAGTACTTC. The chain is built from TRBV9 and TRBJ2-7, with D tentatively TRBD2 (6 bases). Germline CDR1 SGDLS, CDR2 YYNGEE. The germline V and J ends were trimmed by 3 bases and 4 bases, with 20 bases remaining between them. The CDR3 sequence is 16 residues long.

The chain employs TRBV5-1 and TRBJ1-2; a weak D match, TRBD1 (5 bases). V was pared by 0 bases and J by 8 bases, with 17 bases between. Per the germline V gene, CDR1 is SGHRS and CDR2 is YFSETQ. This CDR3 is 15 amino acids long. The CDR3 DNA reads as TGCGCCAGCAGCTTGGTTCCTGCAGGGCAAGCCGGCTACACCTTC. Translated: CASSLVPAGQAGYTF.